This TCR beta chain was sequenced in a study of cytomegalovirus exposure and HLA in healthy donors. The study's findings and limits: The CMV antigen specificity of a few CMV-associated chains was confirmed through in vitro analysis.

As regards this clone: As yet, its antigen is unknown.

The PCR employed 60 Vbeta primers together with 13 Jbeta primers. Libraries were prepared by immunoSEQ multiplex PCR; TCRdb keeps only in-frame clonotypes and omits some of them. The sample records approximately 130,000 clones, more than 80% being singletons. Germline loops: CDR1 MDHEN, CDR2 SYDVKM. Unmatched junction bases numbered 2, after V lost 2 bases and J lost 5 bases. The CDR3 spans 14 residues. Donors had nominal health at sampling but likely had unrecorded immune exposures. The sequencing input was PBMCs. This chain uses TRBV28 with TRBJ2-7; 11 bases line up with TRBD2. This clonotype was obtained from a woman aged 25 to 39 in good health and CMV-seropositive. The CDR3 DNA follows: TGTGCCAGCAGTTTACTAGCGGGAGGACACGAGCAGTACTTC. It is translated as CASSLLAGGHEQYF.